This paragraph covers one TCR beta chain sequence. The sample belongs to a study of blood T cell repertoires in COVID-19. The overall study: The origin of the acute and convalescent COVID-19 samples was the United States, Italy and Spain. Nucleic acid was either cDNA or gDNA, and it came from T cells, B-cell-depleted T cells, or PBMCs.

Original analysis: The assay estimated nucleated cells by amplifying reference gene primers. Profiling relied on immunoSEQ multiplex PCR, and the TCRdb table lists in-frame clones only, not all of them. V and J calls and clone size are copied from that table; D and trimming were computed from the DNA. Counted here are tens of thousands of clones, more than 85% occurring once; the ten biggest clones make up roughly 13%. The CDR3 contains 14 residues. V lost 2 bases, J lost 1 base, and 2 bases stayed unmatched. Germline loops: CDR1 SGHVS, CDR2 FNYEAQ. The V and J genes are TRBV7-6 and TRBJ2-7, with TRBD2 matching 7 bases. The sample comprised peripheral blood. The receptor was derived from a human donor with active COVID-19. The donor label of this sample is uncertain. DNA of the CDR3: TGTGCCAGCAGCTTAACCGGGGGGTCCTACGAGCAGTACTTC. The encoded protein is CASSLTGGSYEQYF.